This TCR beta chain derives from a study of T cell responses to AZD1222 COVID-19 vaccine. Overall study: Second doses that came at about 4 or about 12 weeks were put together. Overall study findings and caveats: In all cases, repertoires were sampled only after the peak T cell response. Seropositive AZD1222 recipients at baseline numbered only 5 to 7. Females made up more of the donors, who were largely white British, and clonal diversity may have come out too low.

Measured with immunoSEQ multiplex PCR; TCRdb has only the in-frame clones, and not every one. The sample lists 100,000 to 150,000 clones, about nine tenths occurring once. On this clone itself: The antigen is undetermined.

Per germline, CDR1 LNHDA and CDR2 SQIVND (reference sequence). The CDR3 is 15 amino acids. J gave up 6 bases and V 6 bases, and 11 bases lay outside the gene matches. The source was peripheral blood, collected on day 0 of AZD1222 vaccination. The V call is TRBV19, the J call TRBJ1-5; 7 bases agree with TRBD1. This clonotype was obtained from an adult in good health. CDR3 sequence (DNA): TGTGCCAGTAGGGCCCCACAGGGGATGCTTCAGCCCCAGCATTTT. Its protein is CASRAPQGMLQPQHF.